The sequence of this TCR beta chain was determined in a study of blood T cell repertoires in COVID-19. Background on the study: The cDNA or gDNA used as material had been derived from T cells, B-cell-depleted T cells, or PBMCs.

This CDR3 has 15 amino acids. V shed 2 bases and J 4 bases; nucleotides not matched to a gene: 6. The germline V gene has CDR1 MDHEN and CDR2 SYDVKM. Cohorts were based on clinical histories the participants reported. This table comes from immunoSEQ multiplex PCR, and its TCRdb copy is limited to in-frame clones, with some not included. The sample includes some 230,000 clones, 80% to 90% of them seen just once. The origin of this receptor is a young woman in a cohort exposed to, infected with or recovered from COVID-19 (not recorded which). The chain employs TRBV28 and TRBJ2-7, with 9 bases matching TRBD2. The sequencing sample was made of PBMCs or T cells enriched from blood (not recorded which). CDR3 protein: CASSLEGGRGYEQYF. CDR3 in DNA: TGTGCCAGCAGTTTAGAGGGCGGGAGGGGTTACGAGCAGTACTTC.